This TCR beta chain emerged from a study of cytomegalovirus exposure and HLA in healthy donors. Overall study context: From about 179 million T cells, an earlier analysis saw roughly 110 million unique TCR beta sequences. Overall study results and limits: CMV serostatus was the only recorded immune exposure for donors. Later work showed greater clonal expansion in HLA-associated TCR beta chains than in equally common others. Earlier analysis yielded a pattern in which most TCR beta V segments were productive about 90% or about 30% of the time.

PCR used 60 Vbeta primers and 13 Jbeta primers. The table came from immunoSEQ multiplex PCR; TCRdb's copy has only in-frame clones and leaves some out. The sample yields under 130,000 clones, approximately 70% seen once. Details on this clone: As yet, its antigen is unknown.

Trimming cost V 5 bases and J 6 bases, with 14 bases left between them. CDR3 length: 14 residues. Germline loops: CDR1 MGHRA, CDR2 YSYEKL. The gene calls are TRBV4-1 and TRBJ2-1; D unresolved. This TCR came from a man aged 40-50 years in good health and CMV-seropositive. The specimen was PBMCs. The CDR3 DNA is TGCGCCAGCAGCAATTACAACCCAACCAATGAGCAGTTCTTC. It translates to CASSNYNPTNEQFF.